These T cell receptor beta chains were read from a single sample in a study of T cell responses to AZD1222 COVID-19 vaccine. The protocol was immunoSEQ multiplex PCR, while the TCRdb copy is restricted to in-frame clones and leaves out a portion. The sample contains about 150,000 clones, roughly 89% of which appear only once. The sequences come from peripheral blood, collected 28 days after the second AZD1222 dose. The origin of the receptors is an adult who received the AZD1222 COVID-19 vaccine. Each CDR3 is given with its conserved first and last residue. The D gene is left open where the match is weak. Only part of the rows carry a size: once, few, many, or a class if the clone is expanded.

v_call	j_call	clone_size	d_call	cdr3_nt	cdr3_aa
TRBV4-2	TRBJ2-5	NA	TRBD2	TGTGCCAGCAGCCCCCGAGGGGCGGGAGCGGTAGAGACCCAGTACTTC	CASSPRGAGAVETQYF
TRBV6-5	TRBJ1-1	once	NA	TGTGCCAGCAGTTACTTACGACGGGACACTGAAGCTTTCTTT	CASSYLRRDTEAFF
TRBV27	TRBJ1-5	NA	NA	TGTGCCAGCAGTTTATCGGACCGACAGCCCCAGCATTTT	CASSLSDRQPQHF
TRBV7-2	TRBJ2-3	NA	NA	TGTGCCAGCAGCTTAAGCCTCAGGGATCCTCCCACAGATACGCAGTATTTT	CASSLSLRDPPTDTQYF
TRBV6-1	TRBJ2-3	few	NA	TGTGCCAGCAGTGAAGCGAGGGAGATCACAGATACGCAGTATTTT	CASSEAREITDTQYF
TRBV28	TRBJ2-5	NA	NA	TGTGCCAGCAGAAGTACTATGGGGGAGACCCAGTACTTC	CASRSTMGETQYF
TRBV19	TRBJ2-1	NA	TRBD2	TGTGCCAGTAGTATAGTAGCGCTAGGACTAGCGGGAGGCCCAGAGCAGTTCTTC	CASSIVALGLAGGPEQFF
TRBV19	TRBJ2-3	NA	NA	TGTGCCAGCCGGGTCTATAGCGGAACGCCAGATACGCAGTATTTT	CASRVYSGTPDTQYF
TRBV6-5	TRBJ2-7	NA	NA	TGTGCCAGCTCAATTCATCGGAGAGTAGACTACGAGCAGTACTTC	CASSIHRRVDYEQYF
TRBV2	TRBJ2-7	NA	TRBD1	TGTGCCAGCATCCCCCGGGACAGAGCCTACGAGCAGTACTTC	CASIPRDRAYEQYF
TRBV14	TRBJ2-5	NA	NA	TGTGCCAGCAGCCAAGATTTTAAAAGGGCTGCCTACGCCCCGTACCAAGAGACCCAGTACTTC	CASSQDFKRAAYAPYQETQYF
TRBV27	TRBJ2-3	NA	TRBD2	TGTGCCAGCAGCAAACCGGGACTAGCGGGAGGTGGGGCCACAGATACGCAGTATTTT	CASSKPGLAGGGATDTQYF
TRBV27	TRBJ1-6	NA	NA	TGTGCCAGCAGTCCTAGGGGAGGTAGTAATTCACCCCTCCACTTT	CASSPRGGSNSPLHF
TRBV13	TRBJ1-1	NA	NA	TGTGCCAGCAAGACAGCGAACACTGAAGCTTTCTTT	CASKTANTEAFF
TRBV18	TRBJ2-3	once	TRBD2	TGTGCCAGCCCAAAAGCGGGAGGGTTTCGCGGAGATACGCAGTATTTT	CASPKAGGFRGDTQYF
TRBV18	TRBJ2-2	NA	NA	TGTGCCAGCTCACCACCGAGCACCGGGGAGCTGTTTTTT	CASSPPSTGELFF
TRBV30	TRBJ2-5	NA	TRBD2	TGTGCCTGGGAAAGCGGGAGGGGGTTTCGGACCCAGTACTTC	CAWESGRGFRTQYF
TRBV29-1	TRBJ2-7	NA	NA	TGCAGCGTGGGGGCCCTGGGCTACGAGCAGTACTTC	CSVGALGYEQYF
TRBV28	TRBJ2-7	NA	NA	TGTGCCAGCAGTCTCGACCCCCGGGTTGCCTACGAGCAGTACTTC	CASSLDPRVAYEQYF
TRBV27	TRBJ1-5	NA	NA	TGTGCCAGCAGCCGTCACTGGGGGGAGGCTCAGCCCCAGCATTTT	CASSRHWGEAQPQHF
TRBV10-3	TRBJ2-7	once	NA	TGTGCCATCAGTGAGTCGAGGGCCAGGGGTGTCTCCTACGAGCAGTACTTC	CAISESRARGVSYEQYF
TRBV5-5	TRBJ1-2	NA	NA	TGTGCCAGCAGCTTGGCCTTATTTCGAACTGCCTCTACCTTTTATGGCTACACCTTC	CASSLALFRTASTFYGYTF
TRBV10-1	TRBJ1-1	few	NA	TGCGCCAGCAGTGAATTTAACGGGGGCACTGAAGCTTTCTTT	CASSEFNGGTEAFF
TRBV4-3	TRBJ2-5	NA	NA	TGCGCCAGCAGCCATGGCGGAACCGCCCTGCCCCCTGGAGAGACCCAGTACTTC	CASSHGGTALPPGETQYF
TRBV6-5	TRBJ1-2	NA	NA	TGTGCCAGCAGCTATGACAGTTATGGCTACACCTTC	CASSYDSYGYTF
TRBV19	TRBJ2-1	NA	NA	TGTGCCAGTATTGGACCCCGGACGGGGAACAATGAGCAGTTCTTC	CASIGPRTGNNEQFF
TRBV7-2	TRBJ1-1	once	NA	TGTGCCAGCAGCTTGATGGGGGGGGAAGCTTTCTTT	CASSLMGGEAFF
TRBV7-2	TRBJ1-1	NA	NA	TGTGCCAGCAGCTCATCGACAGCACTTCTGAACACTGAAGCTTTCTTT	CASSSSTALLNTEAFF
TRBV7-2	TRBJ2-1	NA	NA	TGTGCCAGCAGCTTAGGAGCCCAACTAGCAGGATACAATGAGCAGTTCTTC	CASSLGAQLAGYNEQFF
TRBV10-2	TRBJ2-7	NA	TRBD1	TGCGCCAGCAGTGCCAGGACAGGGGGCTACGAGCAGTACTTC	CASSARTGGYEQYF
TRBV5-1	TRBJ2-7	few	NA	TGCGCCAGCAGCCATCACCGGGACGGTGCGAGGGAGCAGTACTTC	CASSHHRDGAREQYF
TRBV7-2	TRBJ1-6	few	NA	TGTGCCAGCAGCTCCGGGGGGTATTCACCCCTCCACTTT	CASSSGGYSPLHF
TRBV7-2	TRBJ1-6	NA	TRBD1	TGTGCCAGCAGCTTGACAGGGGATTCACCCCTCCACTTT	CASSLTGDSPLHF
TRBV7-3	TRBJ2-3	once	NA	TGTGCCAGTCGGAAGGGGCCCACAGATACGCAGTATTTT	CASRKGPTDTQYF
TRBV5-5	TRBJ2-7	NA	TRBD1	TGTGCCAGCAGCTCCGGGACAGGGGCCTACGAGCAGTACTTC	CASSSGTGAYEQYF
TRBV7-3	TRBJ2-3	NA	TRBD2	TGTGCCAGCAGCTTATCACTAGCGGGGGAACAAGATACGCAGTATTTT	CASSLSLAGEQDTQYF
TRBV4-2	TRBJ2-7	NA	TRBD1	TGTGCCAGCAGCCAAGAGGGGGGGACAGGGCGCTACGAGCAGTACTTC	CASSQEGGTGRYEQYF
TRBV2	TRBJ2-1	NA	NA	TGTGCCAGCAATTCCCCCCTGCGGGGATCCTACAATGAGCAGTTCTTC	CASNSPLRGSYNEQFF
TRBV6-5	TRBJ1-1	NA	NA	TGTGCCAGCAGTTTCGGGGCTGAAGCTTTCTTT	CASSFGAEAFF
TRBV7-9	TRBJ1-4	NA	NA	TGTGCCAGCAGCCCGGTTGGGTCGGGTGAAAAACTGTTTTTT	CASSPVGSGEKLFF
TRBV5-1	TRBJ2-1	NA	TRBD2	TGCGCCAGCAGCTTGCCTAGCGGGGGGGGAGCCTACAATGAGCAGTTCTTC	CASSLPSGGGAYNEQFF
TRBV7-2	TRBJ2-4	NA	NA	TGTGCCAGCAGGTCCAGGGCGGGCATTCAGTACTTC	CASRSRAGIQYF
TRBV6-2/TRBV6-3	TRBJ2-7	NA	TRBD2	TGTGCCAGCAGCCAGATAGCGGGGCCCTACGAGCAGTACTTC	CASSQIAGPYEQYF
TRBV7-3	TRBJ2-2	NA	NA	TGTGCCAGCAGCCCCAGTGTCAGGGGAGTCACCGGGGAGCTGTTTTTT	CASSPSVRGVTGELFF
TRBV11-3	TRBJ1-4	NA	NA	TGTGCCAGCAGCTTAAGCGGGCCTCGGGACTTTGCAACTAATGAAAAACTGTTTTTT	CASSLSGPRDFATNEKLFF
TRBV7-9	TRBJ2-1	NA	NA	TGTGCCAGCAGCTTAGCGTGGCAGGATGAGCAGTTCTTC	CASSLAWQDEQFF
TRBV4-2	TRBJ1-4	NA	NA	TGTGCCAGCAGCCAAGTAGTGGGAGAACGGTATGAAAAACTGTTTTTT	CASSQVVGERYEKLFF
TRBV19	TRBJ2-2	once	TRBD2	TGTGCCAGTAGTACCATAGCCCCTAGCGGGAACACCGGGGAGCTGTTTTTT	CASSTIAPSGNTGELFF
TRBV4-2	TRBJ1-1	NA	NA	TGTGCCAGCAGCCAAGGGAGGGTTGGTACTTTCTTT	CASSQGRVGTFF
TRBV7-9	TRBJ2-7	NA	TRBD2	TGTGCCAGCAGCACCCCACTAGCGGGAGAATTTAATCAGGACGAGCAGTACTTC	CASSTPLAGEFNQDEQYF
TRBV10-3	TRBJ2-1	NA	TRBD2	TGTGCCATCAGTGAGTCAAGCGGGAGCTCCTACAATGAGCAGTTCTTC	CAISESSGSSYNEQFF
TRBV7-2	TRBJ1-4	NA	NA	TGTGCCAGCAGCTTAGATCGGGCCTCGGGTGAAAAACTGTTTTTT	CASSLDRASGEKLFF